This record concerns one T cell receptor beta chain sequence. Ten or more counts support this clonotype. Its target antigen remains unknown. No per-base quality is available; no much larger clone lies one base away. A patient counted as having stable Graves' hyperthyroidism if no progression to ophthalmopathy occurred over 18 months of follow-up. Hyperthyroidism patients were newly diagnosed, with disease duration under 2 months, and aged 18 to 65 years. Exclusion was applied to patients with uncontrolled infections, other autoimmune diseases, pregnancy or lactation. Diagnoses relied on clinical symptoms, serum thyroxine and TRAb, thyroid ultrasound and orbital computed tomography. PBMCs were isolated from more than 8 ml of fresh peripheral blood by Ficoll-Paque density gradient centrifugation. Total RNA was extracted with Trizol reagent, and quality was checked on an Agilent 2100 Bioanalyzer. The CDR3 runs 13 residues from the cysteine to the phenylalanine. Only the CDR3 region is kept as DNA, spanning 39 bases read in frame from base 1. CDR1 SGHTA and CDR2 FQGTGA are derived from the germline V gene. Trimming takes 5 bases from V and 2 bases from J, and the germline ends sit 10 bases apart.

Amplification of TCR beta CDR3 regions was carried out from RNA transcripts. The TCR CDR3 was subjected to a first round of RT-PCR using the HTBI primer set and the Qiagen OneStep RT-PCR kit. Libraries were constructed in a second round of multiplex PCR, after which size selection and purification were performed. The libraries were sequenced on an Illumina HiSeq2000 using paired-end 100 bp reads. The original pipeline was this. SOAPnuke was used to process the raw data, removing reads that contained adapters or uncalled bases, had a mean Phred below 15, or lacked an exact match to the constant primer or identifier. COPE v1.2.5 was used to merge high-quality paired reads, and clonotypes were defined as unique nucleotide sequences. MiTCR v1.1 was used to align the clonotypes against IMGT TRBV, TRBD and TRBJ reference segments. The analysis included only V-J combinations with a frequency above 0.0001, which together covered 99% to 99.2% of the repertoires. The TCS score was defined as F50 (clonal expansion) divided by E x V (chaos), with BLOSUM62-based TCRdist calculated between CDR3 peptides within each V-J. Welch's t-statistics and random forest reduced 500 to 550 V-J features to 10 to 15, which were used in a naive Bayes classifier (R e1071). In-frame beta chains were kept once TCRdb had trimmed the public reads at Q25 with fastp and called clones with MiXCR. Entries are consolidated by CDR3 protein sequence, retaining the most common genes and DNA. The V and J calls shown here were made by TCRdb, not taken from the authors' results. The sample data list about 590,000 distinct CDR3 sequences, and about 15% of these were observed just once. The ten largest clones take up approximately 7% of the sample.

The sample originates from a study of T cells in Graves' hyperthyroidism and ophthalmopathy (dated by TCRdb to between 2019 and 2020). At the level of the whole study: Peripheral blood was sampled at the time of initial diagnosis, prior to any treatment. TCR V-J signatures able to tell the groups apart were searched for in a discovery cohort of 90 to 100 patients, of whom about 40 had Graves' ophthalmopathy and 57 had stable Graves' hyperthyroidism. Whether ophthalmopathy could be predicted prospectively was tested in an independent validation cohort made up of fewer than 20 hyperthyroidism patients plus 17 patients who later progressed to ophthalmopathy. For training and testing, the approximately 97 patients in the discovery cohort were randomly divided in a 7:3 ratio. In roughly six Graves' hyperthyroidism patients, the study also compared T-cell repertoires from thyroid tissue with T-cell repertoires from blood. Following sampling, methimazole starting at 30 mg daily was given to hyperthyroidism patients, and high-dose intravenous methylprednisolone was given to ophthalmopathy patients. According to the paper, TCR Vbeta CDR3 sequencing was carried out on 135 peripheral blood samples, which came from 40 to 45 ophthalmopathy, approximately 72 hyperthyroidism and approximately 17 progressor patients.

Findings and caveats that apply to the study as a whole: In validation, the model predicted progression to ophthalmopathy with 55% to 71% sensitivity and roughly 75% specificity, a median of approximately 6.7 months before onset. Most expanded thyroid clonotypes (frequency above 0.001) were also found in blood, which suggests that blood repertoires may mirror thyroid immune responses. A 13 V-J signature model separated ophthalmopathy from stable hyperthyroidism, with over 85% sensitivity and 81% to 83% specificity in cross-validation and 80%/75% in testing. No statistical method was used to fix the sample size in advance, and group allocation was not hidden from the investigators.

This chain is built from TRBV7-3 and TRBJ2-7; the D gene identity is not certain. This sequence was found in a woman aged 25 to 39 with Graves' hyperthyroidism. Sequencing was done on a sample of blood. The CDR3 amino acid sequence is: CASSTGSPYEQYF. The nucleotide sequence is TGTGCCAGCAGCACCGGGTCCCCCTACGAGCAGTACTTC.